Below are 25 T cell receptor beta chains sequenced from a single sample in a study of metastatic and nonmetastatic thyroid tumors. Thyroid surgery was preceded by no treatment in any patient. TCRdb re-called clones from the PCR reads using MiXCR. The sample includes under 5,500 clones, roughly 35% seen only once; the top ten take roughly two fifths. Sample: adjacent normal tissue. The receptors were sampled from a male donor with papillary thyroid cancer or a benign thyroid nodule (not recorded which). Some clones in this sample may be carry-over from other donors' samples.

J is TRBJ2-1 and V is TRBV11-2, with 9 bases aligning to TRBD2. The CDR3 length is 16 residues. The V gene end was trimmed by 1 base and the J gene end by 4 bases; junction bases not matched to a gene: 5. Germline-derived CDR1 and CDR2 are SGHAT and FQNNGV. CDR3 DNA: TGTGCCAGCAGCTTAGTTGGGACTAGCAATTACAATGAGCAGTTCTTC. Translating gives CASSLVGTSNYNEQFF.

By frequency in the sample, this clone is medium-sized (0.01 to 0.1%). The chain couples TRBV9 to TRBJ1-2; 7 bases fit TRBD1. This CDR3 spans 15 amino acids. Trimming cost V 0 bases and J 4 bases; bases outside gene matches: 6. CDR1 is SGDLS, CDR2 YYNGEE, per germline. The CDR3 is CASSVGQGPLYGYTF. The CDR3 DNA is TGTGCCAGCAGCGTAGGACAGGGCCCTCTCTATGGCTACACCTTC.

This clone was seen more than once but under ten times. This chain links TRBV27 with TRBJ1-2; D is uncertain. Germline V lookup: CDR1 MNHEY, CDR2 SMNVEV (reference sequence). Trimming took 4 bases from V and 0 from J, leaving 3 bases between them. The CDR3 is 12 residues long. The CDR3 sequence: CASSSTNYGYTF. In DNA form, the CDR3 reads TGTGCCAGCAGTTCAACTAACTATGGCTACACCTTC.

The V and J genes are TRBV5-1 and TRBJ1-1; D remains ambiguous. V lost 5 bases and J lost 3, with 11 bases in between. This CDR3 is built from 13 residues. Germline CDR1 is SGHRS and CDR2 is YFSETQ. CDR3 nucleotides: TGCGCCAGCAGTATGGGTTCCTACACTGAAGCTTTCTTT. This translates into CASSMGSYTEAFF.

The chain recombines TRBV30 with TRBJ2-7; 11 bases are a match to TRBD1. Germline loops: CDR1 GTSNPN, CDR2 SVGIG (reference sequence). V shed 0 bases and J 9 bases; nucleotides not matched to a gene: 10. This CDR3 has 15 amino acids. The DNA for the CDR3 is TGTGCCTGGAGTGTACTGGGACAGGGGGAATTCGTGCAGTACTTC. As protein: CAWSVLGQGEFVQYF.

The V gene is TRBV13, the J gene TRBJ2-7, with D possibly being TRBD1 or TRBD2 (6 bases each). This CDR3 has 17 residues. Germline values: CDR1 PRHDT, CDR2 FYEKMQ (reference sequence). V lost 5 bases to trimming and J lost 1 base, with 21 bases between them. CDR3: CASSTLGSSGASYEQYF. CDR3 nucleotides: TGTGCCAGCAGCACATTAGGTTCCTCGGGGGCATCCTACGAGCAGTACTTC. The variable domain in full, with the rest retrieved from reference TRBV13 and TRBJ2-7, is AAGVIQSPRHLIKEKRETATLKCYPIPRHDTVYWYQQGPGQDPQFLISFYEKMQSDKGSIPDRFSAQQFSDYHSELNMSSLELGDSALYFCASSTLGSSGASYEQYFGPGTRLTVT.

The CDR3: CASSFSQGDEKLFF. For the CDR3, the DNA is TGCGCCAGCAGCTTCTCACAGGGGGATGAAAAACTGTTTTTT. The rearrangement links TRBV5-1 to TRBJ1-4, with TRBD1 identical over 8 bases. Germline V gives CDR1 SGHRS, CDR2 YFSETQ. With V trimmed by 2 bases and J by 6 bases, 3 bases remained unmatched. CDR3 length equals 14 residues. Full variable domain (outside the CDR3, taken from reference TRBV5-1 and TRBJ1-4): KAGVTQTPRYLIKTRGQQVTLSCSPISGHRSVSWYQQTPGQGLQFLFEYFSETQRNKGNFPGRFSGRQFSNSRSEMNVSTLELGDSALYLCASSFSQGDEKLFFGSGTQLSVL.

This clone was seen more than once but under ten times. The chain combines TRBV6-1 with TRBJ2-1; D might be TRBD2 (6 bases). Trimming took 6 bases from V and 0 from J, leaving 15 bases between them. The CDR3 length is 16 residues. CDR1 and CDR2 (germline): MNHNS, SASEGT. The chain's CDR3 is CASSPTSGSSYNEQFF. DNA of the CDR3: TGTGCCAGCAGCCCTACCTCCGGGAGCTCCTACAATGAGCAGTTCTTC.

This sequence joins TRBV7-9 and TRBJ1-2, with D unresolved. This CDR3 region has 11 residues. The germline V and J ends were trimmed by 5 bases and 8 bases, with 9 bases remaining between them. Germline CDR1 reads SEHNR; CDR2 reads FQNEAQ (reference sequence). As DNA, the CDR3 is TGTGCCAGCAGCCCTCCTTCCGGCTACACCTTC. It is translated as CASSPPSGYTF.

Relative to its sample, this clone is large. The genes are TRBV27 and TRBJ2-7, with D possibly matching TRBD1 (5 bases). The V end lost 3 bases, the J end lost 0 bases, and 9 bases lay between the germline ends. The CDR3 is 14 residues long. Germline-derived CDR1 and CDR2 are MNHEY and SMNVEV (reference sequence). The CDR3 here is CASSLTTASYEQYF. The CDR3 DNA follows: TGTGCCAGCAGTTTGACGACAGCCTCCTACGAGCAGTACTTC.

J is TRBJ1-3 and V is TRBV7-9, with D perhaps TRBD1 (5 bases). Germline V gene sequence: CDR1 SEHNR, CDR2 FQNEAQ (reference sequence). Trimming left V 5 bases short and J 2 bases short, with 10 bases between. The CDR3 runs 14 residues. The CDR3 protein is CASSTGQTGNTIYF. DNA for the CDR3: TGTGCCAGCAGCACTGGACAAACTGGAAACACCATATATTTT. The full variable domain, with the rest looked up from reference TRBV7-9 and TRBJ1-3, is DTGVSQNPRHKITKRGQNVTFRCDPISEHNRLYWYRQTLGQGPEFLTYFQNEAQLEKSRLLSDRFSAERPKGSFSTLEIQRTEQGDSAMYLCASSTGQTGNTIYFGEGSWLTVV.

This clone was detected ten times or more. The chain combines TRBV5-4 with TRBJ2-2; 8 bases are a match to TRBD1. The CDR3 is made up of 17 amino acids. Per germline, CDR1 SGHNT and CDR2 YYREEE (reference sequence). V lost 3 bases, J lost 4 bases, and 11 bases stayed unmatched. CDR3 coding DNA: TGTGCCAGCAGCTCGTGGACAGGGACGTTTTCCACCGGGGAGCTGTTTTTT. Encoded protein: CASSSWTGTFSTGELFF.

The chain combines TRBV11-2 with TRBJ2-7, with D uncertain. V was shortened by 9 bases and J by 0 bases, with 9 bases between the two germline ends. The germline gives CDR1 SGHAT, CDR2 FQNNGV. The CDR3 is 12 residues long. This chain's CDR3 is CASGGSSYEQYF. CDR3 nucleotides: TGTGCCAGTGGCGGATCCTCCTACGAGCAGTACTTC.

The chain employs TRBV4-1 and TRBJ1-1; D remains unclear. V lost 0 bases, J lost 0 bases, and 11 bases lay in between. From germline, CDR1 is MGHRA and CDR2 YSYEKL. The CDR3 contains 16 residues. The CDR3 sequence: CASSQDRRPMNTEAFF. CDR3 DNA: TGCGCCAGCAGCCAAGATCGTAGGCCCATGAACACTGAAGCTTTCTTT.

Concerning this clone itself: An end of the junction does not agree with germline; a read error may underlie this. The rearrangement uses TRBV20-1 and TRBJ1-2; unclear D gene. The CDR3 runs to 13 residues. The V gene's germline CDR1 is DFQATT and CDR2 SNEGSKA (reference sequence). The CDR3 protein is CSARYTEVVGYIF. The DNA of the CDR3 is TGCAGTGCTAGATATACAGAGGTAGTTGGCTACATCTTC.

With regard to this clone: At one end the junction does not follow the germline gene, possibly because of a read error. The chain has TRBV7-7 and TRBJ2-2; D is undetermined. The CDR3 has 13 residues. CDR1 and CDR2 (germline): SSHAT, FNYEAQ (reference sequence). The CDR3 loop reads CASSLDSGGELFF. The DNA for the CDR3 is TGTGCTAGCAGCTTAGATTCCGGTGGGGAGCTGTTTTTT.

The DNA of the CDR3 is TGTGCCAGCAGCCAAGTAGGTCGAAGAGGCGGGGAGCTGTTTTTT. Translation: CASSQVGRRGGELFF. The rearrangement links TRBV3-1 to TRBJ2-2; D uncertain. This CDR3 is built from 15 residues. V was clipped by 1 base and J by 7 bases, with 13 bases between them. Germline V CDR1 and CDR2: LGHDT, YNNKEL (reference sequence).

By its share, this clone is large. The V call is TRBV5-1, the J call TRBJ2-7; D gene uncertain. Deletions cut 3 bases from V and 3 bases from J, with 10 bases between. Germline V gene data show CDR1 as SGHRS and CDR2 as YFSETQ. The CDR3 has 13 amino acids. CDR3 nucleotide sequence: TGCGCCAGCAGCTACGGCCCTATCTACGAGCAGTACTTC. As protein: CASSYGPIYEQYF.

The chain joins TRBV6-6 to TRBJ2-7, with D possibly matching TRBD2 (7 bases). The germline V gene has CDR1 MNHNY and CDR2 SVGAGI (reference sequence). Deletions cut 1 base from V and 6 bases from J, with 10 bases between. This CDR3 contains 13 residues. CDR3 sequence (DNA): TGTGCCAGCAGTTACTTAGGGGGGGGCGAGCAGTACTTC. Protein: CASSYLGGGEQYF.

Only a few counts were recorded for this clone. J is TRBJ2-1 and V is TRBV6-1, with unresolved D. Germline V CDR1 and CDR2: MNHNS, SASEGT. With 6 bases removed from V and 6 bases from J, the gap between germline ends came to 12 bases. This CDR3 spans 13 amino acids. The CDR3 DNA sequence: TGTGCCAGCAGGCCACCCCCTGGCAATGAGCAGTTCTTC. This codes for CASRPPPGNEQFF.

In its sample, this clone was seen a few times. The chain uses TRBV27 and TRBJ2-1; no clear D. The V and J ends lost 0 bases and 9 bases respectively, with 9 bases between them. Germline-derived CDR1 and CDR2 are MNHEY and SMNVEV (reference sequence). The CDR3 loop spans 13 amino acids. CDR3 sequence: CASSLSRTAEQFF. In nucleotides, the CDR3 is TGTGCCAGCAGTTTATCGAGGACGGCTGAGCAGTTCTTC.

This clone was observed a few times. The V and J genes are TRBV27 and TRBJ2-1; tentatively, D is TRBD1 (6 bases). This CDR3 region has 14 residues. In germline, CDR1 is MNHEY, CDR2 SMNVEV (reference sequence). V was pared by 6 bases and J by 5 bases, with 14 bases between. The CDR3 loop reads CASRTGTLNNEQFF. As DNA, the CDR3 is TGTGCCAGCAGGACCGGGACACTCAACAATGAGCAGTTCTTC.

Concerning this clone itself: The junction shows a germline mismatch at one end, possibly a read error. This sequence joins TRBV20-1 and TRBJ1-2, with D possibly being TRBD1 (6 bases). Per the germline V gene, CDR1 is DFQATT and CDR2 is SNEGSKA (reference sequence). CDR3 size: 16 residues. CDR3 bases: TGCAGTACCCTTCACCAAGTGTGGGGGCCTAACTATTGCTACACCTTC. Its protein is CSTLHQVWGPNYCYTF.

The genes are TRBV20-1 and TRBJ2-5, with 7 nucleotides matching TRBD1. TRBJ2-1 matches the DNA end more closely, so the J call is doubtful. Germline CDR1 DFQATT, CDR2 SNEGSKA (reference sequence). CDR3 length: 9 amino acids. For the CDR3, the DNA is TGCAGTGCGGGACAGCCTCAGTTCTTC. Translating it yields CSAGQPQFF.

V usage is TRBV25-1 and J usage is TRBJ1-5; 10 bases map to TRBD1. The CDR3 has 16 residues. Germline CDR1 MGHDK, CDR2 SYGVNS. Trimming cost V 3 bases and J 9 bases; bases outside gene matches: 11. CDR3 DNA: TGTGCCAGCAGTGACCCGGGACAGGGGCGTTTTCGGCCCCAGCATTTT. Protein sequence: CASSDPGQGRFRPQHF.